The 21 T cell receptor beta chains below were found in one sample sequenced in a study of shared clonotypes between healthy human individuals. Assay used: immunoSEQ multiplex PCR; TCRdb lists only in-frame clones, some missing. The sample records over a million clones, around 82% being singletons. The sequencing sample was made of memory CD4+ T cells from PBMCs. Documented subset: CD45RA-negative fraction. The receptors were gathered from a man between 18 and 35 years old in good health. Some clones in this sample may be carry-over from other donors' samples.

The V gene is TRBV11-1, the J gene TRBJ2-7; D is possibly TRBD1 (6 bases). Germline loops: CDR1 SGHAT, CDR2 FQDESV (reference sequence). The CDR3 contains 15 residues. The ends were cut back, 5 bases at V and 5 bases at J, with 19 bases in the middle. CDR3 bases: TGTGCCAGCAGCCAACATCCACAGAACAGGGACGAGCAGTACTTC. Its translation: CASSQHPQNRDEQYF.

This chain links TRBV2 with TRBJ1-4; D is ambiguous. Germline CDR1 SNHLY, CDR2 FYNNEI. Trimming took off 1 base at V and 8 bases at J, with 5 bases between the two ends. The length of the CDR3 is 12 residues. The CDR3: CASSEGWEKLFF. CDR3 DNA sequence: TGTGCCAGCAGTGAAGGGTGGGAAAAACTGTTTTTT.

As to this clone: The sample holds other DNA sequences that translate to the same CDR3. The chain links TRBV7-2 to TRBJ2-5; no reliable D call. Germline V CDR1 and CDR2: SGHTA, FQGNSA. CDR3 length: 14 residues. Trimming stripped 0 bases from V and 0 bases from J, with 5 bases between. CDR3 coding DNA: TGTGCCAGCAGCTTAGCCCGGGACCAAGAGACCCAGTACTTC. Translation: CASSLARDQETQYF.

The J gene is TRBJ2-2, the V gene TRBV6-1, with D possibly matching TRBD1 (5 bases). CDR1 is MNHNS and CDR2 is SASEGT in the germline V gene. The V gene lost 3 bases and the J gene lost 8 bases, with 13 bases spanning the gap. The CDR3 contains 14 residues. The CDR3 region has the DNA TGTGCCAGCAGTGAGGGCAGACAGCGTGGGGAGCTGTTTTTT. This encodes CASSEGRQRGELFF.

This rearrangement joins TRBV28 to TRBJ1-5; possible D gene TRBD1, 5 bases. CDR3 length equals 16 residues. The germline V and J ends were trimmed by 5 bases and 7 bases, with 21 bases remaining between them. CDR1 MDHEN and CDR2 SYDVKM come from the germline V gene. The CDR3 DNA sequence: TGTGCCAGCAGTGAACGGGGCCGGAGCTCTTGGCAGCCCCAGCATTTT. Translated, it gives CASSERGRSSWQPQHF.

CDR3 residues: CASRYWKGQETQYF. The CDR3 DNA reads TGTGCCAGCAGGTACTGGAAGGGGCAAGAGACCCAGTACTTC. The V call is TRBV6-1, the J call TRBJ2-5; tentative D call: TRBD1 (5 bases). The germline gives CDR1 MNHNS, CDR2 SASEGT. The CDR3 is made up of 14 amino acids. V was cut by 6 bases and J by 2 bases, with 13 bases left in between.

The rearrangement uses TRBV27 and TRBJ2-7; a possible D gene is TRBD1 (5 bases). This CDR3 has 16 amino acids. Germline lookup yields CDR1 MNHEY and CDR2 SMNVEV (reference sequence). V lost 10 bases and J lost 0, with 22 bases in between. The CDR3 is CATKLIKTESSYEQYF. In nucleotides, the CDR3 is TGTGCCACCAAGTTAATAAAGACAGAGAGCTCCTACGAGCAGTACTTC.

This clone was observed a handful of times. V is TRBV7-9 and J is TRBJ2-1, with no clear D. V lost 4 bases and J 0 bases, leaving 13 bases between the germline ends. Germline CDR1 reads SEHNR; CDR2 reads FQNEAQ (reference sequence). The CDR3 covers 16 residues. In DNA form, the CDR3 reads TGTGCCAGCAGCTACCTTCTGACCGGCTCCTACAATGAGCAGTTCTTC. This encodes CASSYLLTGSYNEQFF.

This rearrangement joins TRBV28 to TRBJ2-1; no firm D call. With 4 bases removed from V and 0 bases from J, the gap between germline ends came to 13 bases. The germline V gene has CDR1 MDHEN and CDR2 SYDVKM. This CDR3 is 16 amino acids long. The CDR3 sequence: CASSSPWISSYNEQFF. CDR3 nucleotide sequence: TGTGCCAGCAGTTCCCCGTGGATTAGCTCCTACAATGAGCAGTTCTTC.

J is TRBJ1-2 and V is TRBV5-1; D is ambiguous. V was pared by 0 bases and J by 5 bases, with 14 bases between. This CDR3 comprises 15 residues. The V gene's germline CDR1 is SGHRS and CDR2 YFSETQ. CDR3 region: CASSLVLGGGYGYTF. Here the CDR3 DNA reads TGCGCCAGCAGCTTGGTATTGGGTGGAGGATATGGCTACACCTTC.

The table lists this clone with a few counts. This chain links TRBV5-8 with TRBJ1-5, with 7 bases that match TRBD1. CDR1 is SGHTS, CDR2 YDEGEE, per germline. V lost 4 bases to trimming and J lost 4 bases; unmatched junction nucleotides: 5. This CDR3 contains 14 residues. CDR3 protein: CASSATGWNQPQHF. The CDR3 nucleotides read TGTGCCAGCAGCGCGACAGGGTGGAATCAGCCCCAGCATTTT.

Concerning this clone itself: Other DNA sequences in the sample encode the same CDR3. V is TRBV20-1 and J is TRBJ1-2; D gene ambiguous. Trimming took off 6 bases at V and 1 base at J, with 6 bases between the two ends. CDR1 is DFQATT, CDR2 SNEGSKA, per germline (reference sequence). The CDR3 loop spans 11 amino acids. The CDR3 loop is CSAPDNYGYTF. In DNA form, the CDR3 reads TGCAGTGCCCCTGATAACTATGGCTACACCTTC.

V usage is TRBV6-5 and J usage is TRBJ1-2, with a possible D match to TRBD1 (5 bases). Germline CDR1 is MNHEY and CDR2 is SVGAGI. Trimming took 1 base from V and 8 from J, leaving 8 bases between them. This CDR3 spans 12 amino acids. CDR3 region: CASSYWQGGYTF. The CDR3 DNA follows: TGTGCCAGCAGTTACTGGCAGGGAGGCTACACCTTC.

In the case of this clone: At the DNA level, this CDR3 is encoded by other sequences in the same sample as well. As DNA, the CDR3 is TGCGCCAGCAGTTTCAGCGGGGCAGATACGCAGTATTTT. Its translation is CASSFSGADTQYF. This chain joins TRBV5-1 and TRBJ2-3; 7 nucleotides agree with TRBD2. Trimming removed 5 bases from V and 4 bases from J; junction bases left unmatched: 4. The CDR3 length is 13 residues. Germline CDR1 SGHRS, CDR2 YFSETQ. The full variable domain, completed using reference TRBV5-1 and TRBJ2-3, is KAGVTQTPRYLIKTRGQQVTLSCSPISGHRSVSWYQQTPGQGLQFLFEYFSETQRNKGNFPGRFSGRQFSNSRSEMNVSTLELGDSALYLCASSFSGADTQYFGPGTRLTVL.

This chain uses TRBV2 with TRBJ2-3; TRBD2 matches 12 bases. Germline trimming cut 6 bases from V and 4 bases from J; bases unmatched to any gene: 8. The germline V gene encodes CDR1 SNHLY and CDR2 FYNNEI. This CDR3 region has 16 residues. The CDR3 region is CASSVTLAGGADTQYF. CDR3 nucleotide sequence: TGTGCCAGCAGCGTTACGCTAGCGGGAGGGGCAGATACGCAGTATTTT.

The genes are TRBV14 and TRBJ2-7; D is tentatively TRBD1 or TRBD2 (5 bases each). V was trimmed by 1 base and J by 7 bases, leaving 11 bases between them. Germline V gene sequence: CDR1 SGHDN, CDR2 FVKESK. This CDR3 has 13 amino acids. CDR3 sequence: CASSQVRGIEQYF. The CDR3 coding sequence is TGTGCCAGCAGCCAAGTTCGGGGCATTGAGCAGTACTTC.

The chain recombines TRBV14 with TRBJ2-2; 14 nucleotides line up with TRBD2. The CDR3 has 14 residues. Germline loops: CDR1 SGHDN, CDR2 FVKESK. V dropped 8 bases and J dropped 8; count of bases not matched to a gene: 4. The CDR3 DNA follows: TGTGCCAGCCCGGGACTAGCGGGAGTTGGGGAGCTGTTTTTT. Protein product: CASPGLAGVGELFF.

The chain recombines TRBV5-8 with TRBJ1-4; 8 nucleotides align to TRBD1. This CDR3 is built from 17 residues. V lost 4 bases, J lost 4 bases, and 12 bases stayed unmatched. Per germline, CDR1 SGHTS and CDR2 YDEGEE. CDR3 loop: CASSASDRGLLNEKLFF. Written as DNA, the CDR3 is TGTGCCAGCAGCGCATCCGACAGGGGCCTTCTTAATGAAAAACTGTTTTTT.

The chain combines TRBV28 with TRBJ2-3; TRBD1 or TRBD2 may be the D gene (5 bases each). V lost 5 bases to trimming and J lost 0 bases, with 9 bases between them. The germline CDR1 and CDR2 sequences are MDHEN and SYDVKM. CDR3 size: 14 residues. CDR3 nucleotide sequence: TGTGCCAGCAGTGGGACGGCGAGCACAGATACGCAGTATTTT. It specifies CASSGTASTDTQYF.

The chain has TRBV7-9 and TRBJ2-5, with D unclear. The germline V gene has CDR1 SEHNR and CDR2 FQNEAQ (reference sequence). This CDR3 has 15 residues. Trimming left V 5 bases short and J 5 bases short, with 18 bases between. The CDR3 is CASSPGLPLVETQYF. Here the CDR3 DNA reads TGTGCCAGCAGCCCTGGGCTACCCCTCGTGGAGACCCAGTACTTC.

The chain is built from TRBV5-4 and TRBJ2-3; TRBD2 aligns across 14 bases. This CDR3 is built from 16 residues. Trimming cost V 5 bases and J 4 bases; bases outside gene matches: 6. From germline, CDR1 is SGHNT and CDR2 YYREEE (reference sequence). The CDR3 spells CASRTGTSGSPDTQYF. The CDR3 DNA sequence: TGTGCCAGCAGGACCGGGACTAGCGGGAGTCCAGATACGCAGTATTTT.